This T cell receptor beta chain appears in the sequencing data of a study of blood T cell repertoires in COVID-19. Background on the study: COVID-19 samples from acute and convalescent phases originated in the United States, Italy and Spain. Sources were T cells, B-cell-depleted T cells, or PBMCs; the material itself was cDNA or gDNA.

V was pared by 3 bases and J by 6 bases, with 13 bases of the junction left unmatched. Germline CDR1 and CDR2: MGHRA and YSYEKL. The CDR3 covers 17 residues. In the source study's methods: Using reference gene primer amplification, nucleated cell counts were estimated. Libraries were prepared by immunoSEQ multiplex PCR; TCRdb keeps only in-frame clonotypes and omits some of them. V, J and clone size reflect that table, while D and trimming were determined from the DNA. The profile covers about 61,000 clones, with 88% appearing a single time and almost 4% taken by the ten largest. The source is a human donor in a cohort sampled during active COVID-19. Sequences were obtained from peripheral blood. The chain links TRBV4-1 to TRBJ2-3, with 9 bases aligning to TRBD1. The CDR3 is CASSHIGRDRVEDTQYF. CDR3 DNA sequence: TGCGCCAGCAGCCACATTGGCAGGGACAGGGTGGAGGATACGCAGTATTTT.